Detailed here is one T cell receptor beta chain. The antigen is undetermined. The data are from a study of cytomegalovirus exposure and HLA in healthy donors. Across the study: Both the roughly 120 validation repertoires and the roughly 640 first-cohort repertoires used the same platform, as reported by a later analysis.

Sequencing used immunoSEQ multiplex PCR; TCRdb keeps in-frame clones, though not all of them. This sample yields 100,000 or so clones, of which 87% are seen a single time; 3.9% belongs to the top ten. The donors were in the approximately 120-subject validation cohort, distinct from the roughly 670-subject first cohort. Findings and limits, study-wide: Three chains linked to CMV were shown in vitro to be specific for CMV antigens. There were some public TCRs occurring in many donors, but most TCR sequences were rare.

The CDR3 is 14 amino acids. Deletions cut 5 bases from V and 2 bases from J, with 12 bases between. The germline CDR1 and CDR2 sequences are SGHAT and FQNNGV. This receptor was obtained from a woman in her 30s in good health and CMV-seronegative. The sample taken for sequencing was PBMCs. The V and J genes are TRBV11-2 and TRBJ1-2; no firm D call. The CDR3 nucleotides are TGTGCCAGCAGCCCGCAACACGGGAACTATGGCTACACCTTC. As protein: CASSPQHGNYGYTF.